The 5 T cell receptor beta chains below come from one sample, sequenced in a study of read filtering for tumor transcriptome and immune sequencing. From 350 to 500 ng of RNA, a library with molecular barcoded alpha/delta and beta/gamma adaptors was made. TCRdb ran MiXCR on the reads and lists one entry per CDR3 protein. Among roughly 93,000 distinct CDR3 sequences listed, approximately 21% were seen once. The sequencing sample was made of a population of CD138-negative cells sorted from bone marrow. The source of these receptors is a donor aged 40 or over with multiple myeloma.

In this sample, this clonotype turned up many times. The chain joins TRBV28 to TRBJ2-1, with 9 bases lining up with TRBD2. Germline CDR1 reads MDHEN; CDR2 reads SYDVKM. There are 15 residues in the CDR3. The junction had 4 bases not matched to a gene; V was cut back by 3 bases and J by 4 bases. CDR3 DNA sequence: TGTGCCAGCAGTTTCGGTAGCGGGGGTTACAATGAGCAGTTCTTC. The encoded protein is CASSFGSGGYNEQFF.

Note on this clonotype: This may come from a read error, since a much larger clone is one base off. The chain links TRBV19 to TRBJ2-2; 7 nucleotides line up with TRBD1. Germline V gene sequence: CDR1 LNHDA, CDR2 SQIVND (reference sequence). This CDR3 spans 17 amino acids. The CDR3 DNA follows: TGTGCCAGTAGTCCATTCGCCGGGACAGAATATGCCGGGGAGCTGCTTTTT. This encodes CASSPFAGTEYAGELLF.

This clonotype was detected ten times or more. The chain recombines TRBV5-1 with TRBJ1-4, with 7 bases aligning to TRBD1. V shed 5 bases and J 6 bases; nucleotides not matched to a gene: 4. Germline V gives CDR1 SGHRS, CDR2 YFSETQ. The CDR3 covers 13 residues. The CDR3: CASRQGQDEKLFF. The CDR3 DNA reads TGCGCCAGCAGACAAGGACAGGATGAAAAACTGTTTTTT.

This clonotype was observed at least ten times. V is TRBV28 and J is TRBJ2-1; 8 positions agree with TRBD2. This CDR3 has 13 amino acids. Germline V gene lookup returns CDR1 MDHEN and CDR2 SYDVKM. V was pared by 3 bases and J by 8 bases, with 3 bases of the junction left unmatched. The CDR3 loop is CASSLAGGYEQFF. Written as DNA, the CDR3 is TGTGCCAGCAGTTTGGCGGGAGGATATGAGCAGTTCTTC.

The chain carries TRBV5-6 and TRBJ2-5; no reliable D call. Germline V gene data show CDR1 as SGHDT and CDR2 as YYEEEE. V was cut by 0 bases and J by 3 bases, with 9 bases left in between. This CDR3 has 14 residues. The CDR3 nucleotides read TGTGCCAGCAGCTTGGTTAACCTCGAAGAGACCCAGTACTTC. Protein sequence: CASSLVNLEETQYF.